One and the same sample provided the 32 T cell receptor beta chains below, sequenced in a study of Graves' ophthalmopathy and Graves' hyperthyroidism. Amplified material comprised TCR beta CDR3 regions derived from RNA transcripts. Following a first-round RT-PCR that used HTBI primers, a second-round multiplex PCR was carried out. One entry per CDR3 protein, called by TCRdb with MiXCR from the multiplex PCR reads. This table holds 740,000 or so distinct CDR3 sequences, roughly 40% found once. Sequencing was done on a sample of peripheral blood. These TCRs come from an adult man with Graves' ophthalmopathy.

This clonotype was detected only a few times. V is TRBV20-1 and J is TRBJ2-7; D gene uncertain. Germline V gene data show CDR1 as DFQATT and CDR2 as SNEGSKA (reference sequence). The CDR3 totals 11 residues. Trimming took off 7 bases at V and 3 bases at J, with 10 bases between the two ends. As DNA, the CDR3 is TGCAGTGGAGTAGTGCTCTACGAGCAGTACTTC. This sequence encodes CSGVVLYEQYF.

The chain uses TRBV29-1 and TRBJ2-5, with TRBD1 matching 9 bases. CDR1 SQVTM and CDR2 ANQGSEA come from the germline V gene. The ends lost 0 bases at V and 5 bases at J; junction bases unmatched: 10. The CDR3 sequence is 16 residues long. The CDR3 DNA reads TGCAGCGTTGAAGACGGGGCACAGGGGGCTGGGGAGACCCAGTACTTC. This gives the protein CSVEDGAQGAGETQYF.

This clonotype was found many times. The CDR3 spells CSVVSDRCWEKLFF. CDR3 nucleotides: TGCAGCGTTGTATCCGACAGATGTTGGGAAAAACTGTTTTTT. This chain uses TRBV29-1 with TRBJ1-4; possible D gene TRBD1, 5 bases. The CDR3 is made up of 14 amino acids. V was pared by 4 bases and J by 8 bases, with 17 bases between. Germline V gene sequence: CDR1 SQVTM, CDR2 ANQGSEA.

At least ten counts were recorded for this clonotype. This chain links TRBV12-3 or TRBV12-4 with TRBJ1-2; D call uncertain. This CDR3 comprises 13 residues. Trimming shortened V by 6 bases and J by 7 bases, and 15 bases separated the two germline ends. CDR3 DNA sequence: TGTGCCAGCAGCTTCCTTGGTCTGCCTGGCTACACCTTC. It yields the protein CASSFLGLPGYTF.

Regarding this clonotype: This sequence may be a read error, since a much larger clone differs from it by one base. The conserved closing phenylalanine or tryptophan is absent in this CDR3, likely reflecting a read error. This chain uses TRBV7-9 with TRBJ1-1; D is perhaps TRBD1 (6 bases). With 5 bases removed from V and 11 bases from J, the gap between germline ends came to 15 bases. CDR1 and CDR2 from the germline V gene are SEHNR and FQNEAQ (reference sequence). The CDR3 sequence is 12 residues long. In DNA, the CDR3 is TGTGCCAGCAGCCAAAATACAGGGTACGCTTTCTCT. Protein sequence: CASSQNTGYAFS.

This sequence joins TRBV5-4 and TRBJ2-5; D is possibly TRBD1 (6 bases). The length of the CDR3 is 14 residues. V was trimmed by 3 bases and J by 3 bases, leaving 12 bases between them. Germline V gene data show CDR1 as SGHNT and CDR2 as YYREEE (reference sequence). The CDR3 sequence is CASSYRDKKETQYF. The CDR3 DNA is TGTGCCAGCAGCTACCGGGACAAAAAAGAGACCCAGTACTTC.

This clonotype occurred a few times. The CDR3 bases are TGCAGTGCTAGAGAGGGGGCTGACTACGAGCAGTACTTC. Translation gives CSAREGADYEQYF. The J gene is TRBJ2-7, the V gene TRBV20-1, with D perhaps matching TRBD1 (6 bases). The germline V and J ends were trimmed by 0 bases and 3 bases, with 9 bases remaining between them. Germline values: CDR1 DFQATT, CDR2 SNEGSKA (reference sequence). CDR3 length: 13 amino acids.

This clonotype appeared a few times. In nucleotides, the CDR3 is TGCAGTGCTGTGCGACTAGCGGAGTCCTACGAGCAGTACTTC. Translation: CSAVRLAESYEQYF. The chain couples TRBV20-1 to TRBJ2-7, with 9 bases lining up with TRBD2. The germline CDR1 and CDR2 sequences are DFQATT and SNEGSKA (reference sequence). The trim removed 5 bases at V and 1 base at J, leaving 6 bases unmatched. The CDR3 is 14 residues long.

The J gene is TRBJ1-6, the V gene TRBV6-5; TRBD1 matches at 10 bases. This CDR3 comprises 13 residues. Germline V gene data show CDR1 as MNHEY and CDR2 as SVGAGI. V lost 10 bases, J lost 7 bases, and 4 bases stayed unmatched. The CDR3 bases are TGTGCCACCGGGACAGGGGCAAATTCACCCCTCCACTTT. Amino acids: CATGTGANSPLHF.

The V and J genes are TRBV29-1 and TRBJ2-7; perhaps TRBD1 as D (6 bases). The V end lost 0 bases, the J end lost 5 bases, and 14 bases lay between the germline ends. Germline V lookup: CDR1 SQVTM, CDR2 ANQGSEA. CDR3 length equals 14 residues. CDR3 in amino acids: CSVEDAGTQNEQYF. CDR3 bases: TGCAGCGTTGAAGACGCCGGGACACAGAACGAGCAGTACTTC.

V and J are TRBV9 and TRBJ2-7; D not resolved. CDR3 length: 13 residues. With 3 bases removed from V and 2 bases from J, the gap between germline ends came to 9 bases. Germline V gene lookup returns CDR1 SGDLS and CDR2 YYNGEE. The DNA for the CDR3 is TGTGCCAGCAGCGAACAAGACACCTACGAGCAGTACTTC. The encoded protein is CASSEQDTYEQYF.

This chain joins TRBV2 and TRBJ1-4, with 7 bases aligning to TRBD1. Trimming removed 5 bases from V and 3 bases from J; junction bases left unmatched: 6. Germline CDR1 is SNHLY and CDR2 is FYNNEI. The CDR3 has 15 amino acids. CDR3 in amino acids: CASSLAGQPNEKLFF. CDR3 DNA: TGTGCCAGCAGTCTAGCGGGACAGCCTAATGAAAAACTGTTTTTT.

About this clonotype itself: Mismatch with germline at one junction end may stem from a read error. The chain uses TRBV7-9 and TRBJ1-2; D gene ambiguous. This CDR3 is built from 15 residues. The V gene's germline CDR1 is SEHNR and CDR2 FQNEAQ (reference sequence). The CDR3 DNA follows: TGTGCCAGCAGCTTAGGACACCGAGGCCCCTATGGCCACACCTTC. Residues: CASSLGHRGPYGHTF.

As regards this clonotype: A much larger clonotype is one base distant, so this may be a read error. The chain has TRBV10-3 and TRBJ1-6; D is unclear. The CDR3 extends over 13 amino acids. The germline gives CDR1 ENHRY, CDR2 SYGVKD. For the CDR3, the DNA is TGTGCCAGCTCTCGCGCGTATAATTCACCCCCCCACTTT. Translation: CASSRAYNSPPHF.

The rearrangement joins TRBV20-1 to TRBJ1-5; 8 bases line up with TRBD1. The J segment lost 13 bases and the V segment lost 4 bases, leaving 15 bases of the junction unmatched. Germline values: CDR1 DFQATT, CDR2 SNEGSKA (reference sequence). The CDR3 consists of 14 residues. CDR3 residues: CSATTSGGMSNQHF. CDR3 DNA sequence: TGCAGTGCTACCACTTCAGGGGGCATGAGCAATCAGCATTTT.

The chain joins TRBV6-6 to TRBJ1-5; tentatively, D is TRBD1 (6 bases). Between the trimmed V and J ends, which lost 4 bases and 6 bases, there was a span of 16 bases. This CDR3 contains 15 residues. Germline V gives CDR1 MNHNY, CDR2 SVGAGI (reference sequence). The CDR3 coding sequence is TGTGCCAGCAGTTTGGGAATGACAGGCTCTCAGCCCCAGCATTTT. It encodes CASSLGMTGSQPQHF.

This chain joins TRBV7-2 and TRBJ2-1; no clear D. The germline CDR1 and CDR2 sequences are SGHTA and FQGNSA. The CDR3 sequence is 17 residues long. Between the trimmed V and J ends, which lost 2 bases and 4 bases, there was a span of 18 bases. In nucleotides, the CDR3 is TGTGCCAGCAGCTTAATGCCCCCGGCGTTTGGATACAATGAGCAGTTCTTC. This encodes CASSLMPPAFGYNEQFF.

This clonotype was seen a handful of times. V gene TRBV5-6 combines with J gene TRBJ2-7; 10 bases map to TRBD1. Germline values: CDR1 SGHDT, CDR2 YYEEEE. The CDR3 consists of 14 residues. V dropped 6 bases and J dropped 4; count of bases not matched to a gene: 7. This chain's CDR3 is CASTEGQGRYEQYF. CDR3 in DNA: TGTGCCAGCACGGAGGGACAGGGGAGGTACGAGCAGTACTTC.

This chain uses TRBV3-1 with TRBJ2-2; TRBD2 might be the D (5 bases). V dropped 3 bases and J dropped 1 base, with 12 bases sitting between them. The germline gives CDR1 LGHDT, CDR2 YNNKEL (reference sequence). The CDR3 runs to 16 residues. The CDR3 here is CASSHPWAGNTGELFF. Here the CDR3 DNA reads TGTGCCAGCAGCCATCCGTGGGCGGGGAACACCGGGGAGCTGTTTTTT. The full variable domain, rest sourced from reference TRBV3-1 and TRBJ2-2, is DTAVSQTPKYLVTQMGNDKSIKCEQNLGHDTMYWYKQDSKKFLKIMFSYNNKELIINETVPNRFSPKSPDKAHLNLHINSLELGDSAVYFCASSHPWAGNTGELFFGEGSRLTVL.

This clonotype was detected only a few times. The V gene is TRBV19, the J gene TRBJ1-5; TRBD1 might be the D (6 bases). The CDR3 spans 15 residues. V was cut by 6 bases and J by 4 bases, with 16 bases left in between. Germline CDR1 LNHDA, CDR2 SQIVND (reference sequence). CDR3 sequence reads: CASRKGEGGNQPQHF. The CDR3 nucleotides are TGTGCCAGTAGGAAGGGGGAGGGCGGTAATCAGCCCCAGCATTTT. The variable domain in full, completed from reference TRBV19 and TRBJ1-5, reads DGGITQSPKYLFRKEGQNVTLSCEQNLNHDAMYWYRQDPGQGLRLIYYSQIVNDFQKGDIAEGYSVSREKKESFPLTVTSAQKNPTAFYLCASRKGEGGNQPQHFGDGTRLSIL.

The sample holds many counts of this clonotype. The chain has TRBV29-1 and TRBJ2-5; a weak D match, TRBD2 (5 bases). The CDR3 covers 13 residues. Per the germline V gene, CDR1 is SQVTM and CDR2 is ANQGSEA. V was shortened by 4 bases and J by 3 bases, with 12 bases between the two germline ends. The CDR3 loop is CSVVGGLKETQYF. CDR3 sequence (DNA): TGCAGCGTTGTGGGCGGGTTAAAAGAGACCCAGTACTTC.

As for this clonotype: The germline gene is not matched at one end of the junction; a read error may be the cause. The rearrangement links TRBV11-2 to TRBJ2-7, with D possibly called TRBD1 or TRBD2 (5 bases each). The CDR3 is made up of 15 amino acids. The germline CDR1 and CDR2 sequences are SGHAT and FQNNGV. CDR3 in DNA: TGTGCCAGCAGCTTGAGAGGGGACCCCCATTACGGGCAGTACTTC. It yields the protein CASSLRGDPHYGQYF.

Points on this clonotype: This clone may be a read error of a much larger clone one base away. CDR3 residues: CASSLLGKETQYF. Here the CDR3 DNA reads TGTGCCAGCAGCTTACTCGGGAAAGAGACCCAGTACTTC. This chain connects TRBV7-2 to TRBJ2-5; D is perhaps TRBD2 (5 bases). The CDR3 loop spans 13 amino acids. Trimming cost V 2 bases and J 3 bases, with 7 bases left between them. Germline loops: CDR1 SGHTA, CDR2 FQGNSA.

A remark on this clonotype: With a much larger clone just one base away, this may be a read error. The chain carries TRBV2 and TRBJ2-5; D possibly matches TRBD1 or TRBD2 (5 bases each). The CDR3 totals 17 residues. Germline-derived CDR1 and CDR2 are SNHLY and FYNNEI. The CDR3 nucleotides read TGTGCCGGCAGTCCCTTTAGGGGAGTAGCGACAAAAGAGACCCAGTACTTC. Translation: CAGSPFRGVATKETQYF.

The rearrangement links TRBV10-3 to TRBJ1-2; TRBD1 agrees at 9 bases. Trimming took 5 bases from V and 7 from J; bases not matched to a gene: 5. The CDR3 contains 13 residues. Germline assignment: CDR1 ENHRY and CDR2 SYGVKD. The CDR3 nucleotides are TGTGCCATCAGTTGGGACAGGGTGGGTGGCTACACCTTC. Protein sequence: CAISWDRVGGYTF.

The sample holds many counts of this clonotype. CDR3 bases: TGTGCCACCAGCAGAGACCCGGCGGGGAGTCAGCCCCAGCATTTT. The encoded protein is CATSRDPAGSQPQHF. The rearrangement links TRBV15 to TRBJ1-5, with D unclear. CDR3 length: 15 amino acids. Trimming took 0 bases from V and 6 from J, leaving 12 bases between them. Germline V CDR1 and CDR2: LNHNV, YYDKDF (reference sequence).

The genes are TRBV12-3 or TRBV12-4 and TRBJ1-2; D is unclear. This CDR3 region has 17 residues. Deletions cut 4 bases from V and 1 base from J, with 19 bases between. CDR3 coding DNA: TGTGCCAGCAGTTCGTTGAGGGCACCTTCGATTAACTATGGCTACACCTTC. This translates into CASSSLRAPSINYGYTF.

This clonotype was seen repeatedly, ten times or more. V gene TRBV7-2 combines with J gene TRBJ1-2; maybe TRBD1 (5 bases). Germline values: CDR1 SGHTA, CDR2 FQGNSA. Trimming took 3 bases from V and 3 from J, leaving 11 bases between them. This CDR3 contains 14 residues. The CDR3 region is CASSFKAGDYGYTF. DNA for the CDR3: TGTGCCAGCAGCTTCAAGGCGGGGGACTATGGCTACACCTTC.

The V and J genes are TRBV20-1 and TRBJ1-5; D possibly corresponds to TRBD1 (5 bases). The CDR3 loop spans 13 amino acids. Germline CDR1 reads DFQATT; CDR2 reads SNEGSKA (reference sequence). V was clipped by 5 bases and J by 4 bases, with 12 bases between them. CDR3 nucleotides: TGCAGTGCTGTTCAGGGAGGTAATCAGCCCCAGCATTTT. Amino acids: CSAVQGGNQPQHF.

This chain links TRBV10-3 with TRBJ2-5; 8 nucleotides align to TRBD2. The V gene end was trimmed by 0 bases and the J gene end by 0 bases; junction bases not matched to a gene: 3. In germline, CDR1 is ENHRY, CDR2 SYGVKD. The CDR3 contains 16 residues. CDR3: CAISESPGGDQETQYF. The CDR3, as DNA: TGTGCCATCAGTGAGTCGCCGGGAGGGGACCAAGAGACCCAGTACTTC.

This clonotype came up many times. This rearrangement joins TRBV29-1 to TRBJ1-2, with D possibly being TRBD1 (5 bases). The CDR3 extends over 13 amino acids. The germline CDR1 and CDR2 sequences are SQVTM and ANQGSEA. V lost 3 bases, J lost 6 bases, and 14 bases lay in between. CDR3 loop: CSVEYQGRDGYTF. DNA of the CDR3: TGCAGCGTTGAGTACCAGGGAAGGGATGGCTACACCTTC.

The chain employs TRBV11-2 and TRBJ2-6, with D possibly being TRBD1 (6 bases). The CDR3 is 17 amino acids. The germline gives CDR1 SGHAT, CDR2 FQNNGV. The V end lost 8 bases, the J end lost 0 bases, and 17 bases lay between the germline ends. CDR3 region: CASSLRDTISGANVLTF. DNA for the CDR3: TGTGCCAGCTCCCTCAGGGACACTATCTCTGGGGCCAACGTCCTGACTTTC.